Listed below are T cell receptor beta chains from one sample, sequenced in a study of shared clonotypes between healthy human individuals. Profiled with immunoSEQ multiplex PCR; TCRdb holds only in-frame clones, not every one. Among 800,000 to 1,200,000 clones listed, around 78% were seen once. The specimen was memory CD4+ T cells from PBMCs. The origin of the receptors is a man aged 18 to 29 in good health. Some clones in this sample may be carry-over from other donors' samples. The CDR3 runs from the conserved cysteine through the conserved F or W. D genes are given only for firm matches. Size values are once, few and many counts, or a class for expanded clones, and some rows have none.

J: TRBJ1-1; size: few; V: TRBV18; length: 14; D: -; CDR3: CASSPDSKNTEAFF; DNA: TGTGCCAGCTCACCAGACAGTAAAAACACTGAAGCTTTCTTT
J: TRBJ2-7; size: -; V: TRBV19; length: 17; D: TRBD2; CDR3: CASSRGLAGAPSYEQYF; DNA: TGTGCCAGTAGTAGGGGACTAGCGGGAGCACCGTCCTACGAGCAGTACTTC
J: TRBJ1-5; size: -; V: TRBV5-8; length: 15; D: TRBD1; CDR3: CASSRGTGDHQPQHF; DNA: TGTGCCAGCAGCCGCGGGACAGGGGACCATCAGCCCCAGCATTTT
J: TRBJ2-1; size: few; V: TRBV7-9; length: 14; D: -; CDR3: CASSLASGDHEQFF; DNA: TGTGCCAGCAGCTTAGCCTCGGGGGATCATGAGCAGTTCTTC
J: TRBJ2-1; size: -; V: TRBV19; length: 15; D: TRBD2; CDR3: CASSTSGRPNNEQFF; DNA: TGTGCCAGTAGTACCAGCGGGAGGCCAAACAATGAGCAGTTCTTC
J: TRBJ1-1; size: -; V: TRBV27; length: 15; D: -; CDR3: CASSFQRAGNTEAFF; DNA: TGTGCCAGCAGTTTCCAGCGCGCGGGGAACACTGAAGCTTTCTTT
J: TRBJ2-7; size: -; V: TRBV29-1; length: 11; D: -; CDR3: CSVAFGYEQYF; DNA: TGCAGCGTTGCTTTTGGGTACGAGCAGTACTTC
J: TRBJ2-1; size: -; V: TRBV5-4; length: 16; D: TRBD1; CDR3: CASKIPDRGAYNEQFF; DNA: TGTGCCAGCAAAATACCCGACAGGGGAGCCTACAATGAGCAGTTCTTC
J: TRBJ2-5; size: -; V: TRBV7-9; length: 13; D: -; CDR3: CASSWPRGETQYF; DNA: TGTGCCAGCAGTTGGCCCAGAGGAGAGACCCAGTACTTC
J: TRBJ2-3; size: -; V: TRBV11-2; length: 12; D: -; CDR3: CASSLSTDTQYF; DNA: TGTGCCAGCAGCTTATCAACAGATACGCAGTATTTT
J: TRBJ2-2; size: -; V: TRBV5-1; length: 17; D: TRBD2; CDR3: CASLQTPGLALPGELFF; DNA: TGCGCCAGCTTACAGACGCCGGGACTAGCGTTGCCCGGGGAGCTGTTTTTT
J: TRBJ1-3; size: -; V: TRBV19; length: 20; D: TRBD1; CDR3: CASMRKPGQADRRGGNTIYF; DNA: TGTGCCAGTATGAGGAAACCGGGACAGGCCGATAGACGAGGCGGAAACACCATATATTTT
J: TRBJ2-2; size: -; V: TRBV4-2; length: 17; D: TRBD2; CDR3: CASSQKTSGSSPGELFF; DNA: TGTGCCAGCAGCCAAAAAACTAGCGGGAGCTCTCCCGGGGAGCTGTTTTTT
J: TRBJ2-5; size: few; V: TRBV11-3; length: 14; D: -; CDR3: CASSLGQIQETQYF; DNA: TGTGCCAGCAGCTTAGGACAGATCCAAGAGACCCAGTACTTC
J: TRBJ1-4; size: -; V: TRBV6-5; length: 13; D: -; CDR3: CASREIANEKLFF; DNA: TGTGCCAGCAGAGAAATCGCTAATGAAAAACTGTTTTTT
J: TRBJ2-7; size: -; V: TRBV5-3; length: 14; D: TRBD2; CDR3: CASSWGSGSVEQYF; DNA: TGTGCCAGCAGCTGGGGTAGCGGGAGTGTAGAGCAGTACTTC
J: TRBJ2-7; size: -; V: TRBV28; length: 16; D: -; CDR3: CASTNLLGGPPREQYF; DNA: TGTGCCAGCACCAACCTCCTGGGGGGCCCACCGCGCGAGCAGTACTTC
J: TRBJ2-7; size: few; V: TRBV6-1; length: 13; D: -; CDR3: CASRYGISYEQYF; DNA: TGTGCCAGCAGATATGGGATTTCCTACGAGCAGTACTTC
J: TRBJ2-3; size: once; V: TRBV5-1; length: 16; D: TRBD2; CDR3: CASSFGNSGRSDTQYF; DNA: TGCGCCAGCAGCTTTGGTAATAGCGGGAGATCCGATACGCAGTATTTT
J: TRBJ1-4; size: -; V: TRBV5-1; length: 14; D: TRBD1; CDR3: CASSPGTGGEKLFF; DNA: TGCGCCAGCAGCCCCGGGACAGGGGGTGAAAAACTGTTTTTT
J: TRBJ2-2; size: -; V: TRBV5-1; length: 15; D: -; CDR3: CASSLVAGSTGELFF; DNA: TGCGCCAGCAGCTTGGTGGCGGGGAGCACCGGGGAGCTGTTTTTT
J: TRBJ2-3; size: -; V: TRBV29-1; length: 8; D: -; CDR3: CSTDTQYF; DNA: TGCAGTACAGATACGCAGTATTTT
J: TRBJ1-2; size: -; V: TRBV5-5; length: 14; D: TRBD1; CDR3: CASSLDTGASGYTF; DNA: TGTGCCAGCAGCTTGGACACAGGGGCTAGTGGCTACACCTTC
J: TRBJ2-5; size: -; V: TRBV9; length: 14; D: -; CDR3: CASSVTGSRMTQYF; DNA: TGTGCCAGCAGCGTAACCGGCTCGCGGATGACCCAGTACTTC
J: TRBJ2-4; size: -; V: TRBV28; length: 18; D: TRBD2; CDR3: CATARRGLAGGAKNIQYF; DNA: TGTGCCACCGCCCGGAGGGGACTAGCGGGAGGGGCCAAAAACATTCAGTACTTC
J: TRBJ2-2; size: -; V: TRBV27; length: 17; D: -; CDR3: CASSSYSAIINTGELFF; DNA: TGTGCCAGCAGTTCCTACTCAGCTATCATAAACACCGGGGAGCTGTTTTTT
J: TRBJ1-1; size: -; V: TRBV28; length: 13; D: -; CDR3: CASNPTGRTEAFF; DNA: TGTGCCAGCAACCCTACAGGGAGGACTGAAGCTTTCTTT
J: TRBJ1-3; size: -; V: TRBV28; length: 15; D: -; CDR3: CASSPIGPWLDTIYF; DNA: TGTGCCAGCAGTCCTATCGGGCCCTGGTTGGACACCATATATTTT
J: TRBJ1-1; size: -; V: TRBV11-1; length: 17; D: -; CDR3: CASSFPSIWGVNTEAFF; DNA: TGTGCCAGCAGCTTTCCCTCAATTTGGGGGGTTAACACTGAAGCTTTCTTT
J: TRBJ2-6; size: -; V: TRBV6-5; length: 13; D: -; CDR3: CASRAGLADVLTF; DNA: TGTGCCAGCAGAGCAGGGTTAGCGGACGTCCTGACTTTC
J: TRBJ2-7; size: once; V: TRBV4-1; length: 16; D: TRBD2; CDR3: CASSQTLAGGPYEQYF; DNA: TGCGCCAGCAGCCAAACCCTAGCGGGAGGACCCTACGAGCAGTACTTC
J: TRBJ1-3; size: -; V: TRBV27; length: 14; D: -; CDR3: CASSRASSGNTIYF; DNA: TGTGCCAGCAGTCGAGCGAGCTCTGGAAACACCATATATTTT